This T cell receptor (beta chain) was observed in a study of cytomegalovirus exposure and HLA in healthy donors. Study at large: Of the donors genotyped, approximately 410 in all, 65% to 90% fell in the Caucasian-associated ancestry cluster.

Comment on this clone: Its specificity is not known.

Study observations and caveats: Researchers catalogued 164 TCR beta chains as cytomegalovirus-associated. Earlier findings revealed that most TCR beta V segments proved productive either about 87% or about 30% of the time.

This CDR3 region has 15 residues. Looked up from germline, CDR1 is SGHTA and CDR2 is FQGNSA. The germline V and J ends were trimmed by 5 bases and 2 bases, with 15 bases remaining between them. 13 Jbeta primers and 60 Vbeta primers were used for the PCR. Per the study methods: Tens of millions of unique TCR beta chains, roughly 11 million shared, were counted in a later analysis. Data came from immunoSEQ multiplex PCR; TCRdb stores just in-frame clones and leaves some out. Clonal size and the V and J genes are those of that table, whereas D and trimming came from the DNA. The sample records about 90,000 clones, 65% to 80% being singletons.

This receptor was obtained from a woman in her late teens or twenties in good health and CMV-seropositive. Source material: PBMCs. This chain links TRBV7-2 with TRBJ2-5, with D hard to call. The CDR3 sequence is CASSLRSGLQETQYF. CDR3 sequence (DNA): TGTGCCAGCAGCCTCCGCAGTGGTCTGCAAGAGACCCAGTACTTC.